This T cell receptor (beta chain) was identified during a study of regulatory T cells in long-lasting Graves disease. Trimming stripped 5 bases from V and 0 bases from J, with 13 bases between. CDR3 length: 15 residues. The V gene's germline CDR1 is SSHAT and CDR2 FNYEAQ (reference sequence). The sample's time point: newly diagnosed GD, antithyroid drugs for less than 3 months. PBMC RNA was the source of the TCR library. Arm-PCR of CDR3 regions with iRepertoire HTBI primers generated TCR beta libraries. MiXCR, run by TCRdb on the multiplex PCR reads, gives a single entry per CDR3 protein. The sample yields around 450,000 distinct CDR3 sequences, about 16% seen once. Separately, the same data were catalogued under a study of T cells in Graves' hyperthyroidism and ophthalmopathy. That work states: Each diagnosis was grounded in clinical symptoms, serum thyroxine and TRAb, thyroid ultrasound, and orbital computed tomography. Expanded thyroid clonotypes (above 0.001) were mostly also found in blood. Using 13 V-J features, a model discriminated ophthalmopathy from stable hyperthyroidism.

This clonotype was sampled from a woman aged 25 to 39 with Graves disease. The gene calls are TRBV7-7 and TRBJ2-5; D possibly corresponds to TRBD2 (6 bases). Here the sequenced sample was peripheral blood mononuclear cells (PBMCs), taken at new diagnosis, from a patient treated with antithyroid drugs. The CDR3 is CASSHGRGYQETQYF. The CDR3 DNA follows: TGTGCCAGCAGCCACGGGAGAGGGTACCAAGAGACCCAGTACTTC.